This T cell receptor beta chain was observed in a study of shared T cell receptors in the human thymus. The protocol was immunoSEQ multiplex PCR, while the TCRdb copy is restricted to in-frame clones and leaves out a portion. Of 700,000 or so clones detected, around 85% appear once; the ten largest clones hold roughly 0.01%. V lost 6 bases, J lost 2 bases, and 6 bases stayed unmatched. From germline, CDR1 is MNHEY and CDR2 SMNVEV (reference sequence). The CDR3 sequence is 17 residues long. The sample was also reused in another study, on human thymus T cells. From that paper: Resections that were taken during corrective heart surgery supplied the thymus tissue.

The V gene is TRBV27, the J gene TRBJ2-2; TRBD2 agrees at 13 bases. This sequence originates from a girl under three years old with a congenital heart defect. Sequences were obtained from thymocytes. CDR3 in DNA: TGTGCCAGCAGCAGGACTAGCGGGGGTTCCAACACCGGGGAGCTGTTTTTT. Encoded protein: CASSRTSGGSNTGELFF.